The rows below give T cell receptor beta chains drawn from one sample of a study of OX40 agonist ivuxolimab in advanced cancers. Produced via immunoSEQ multiplex PCR; TCRdb's table is partial and in-frame only. The data show about 81,000 clones, 85% to 90% seen once. The sequenced sample was CD4+ or CD8+ T cells sorted from blood, obtained in a trial of the OX40 agonist ivuxolimab. The receptors originated from an adult with an advanced solid tumor such as melanoma, head and neck, liver or kidney cancer. CDR3s include the opening cysteine and the closing phenylalanine or tryptophan. For some rows the clone size is stated as once, few or many, or as a class when expanded; others skip it.

TRBJ2-7,TRBV7-2,.,CASRPTSGRIGEQYF
TRBJ2-1,TRBV9,.,CASSVISGNYNEQFF
TRBJ1-2,TRBV29-1,.,CSVAMQGHYGYTF
TRBJ1-4,TRBV5-1,.,CASSLVGSLNEKLFF
TRBJ1-2,TRBV5-8,once,CASSLWGGNYGYTF
TRBJ2-7,TRBV10-3,few,CAIRGGDNYEQYF
TRBJ2-7,TRBV30,.,CALSQGHSYEQYF
TRBJ2-2,TRBV5-1,once,CASSLGGADTGELFF
TRBJ1-2,TRBV28,.,CASGPKVYGYTF
TRBJ2-7,TRBV10-3,.,CAISSPQDSFYEQYF
TRBJ2-1,TRBV7-2,.,CASSLAGLATNEQFF
TRBJ1-3,TRBV19,.,CAARSGASGNTIYF
TRBJ1-2,TRBV14,.,CASGRAGYRNGYTF
TRBJ2-1,TRBV11-1,.,CASSPRRASGRSYNEQFF
TRBJ2-2,TRBV2,.,CAALGRSNTGELFF
TRBJ2-2,TRBV7-3,.,CASRTEGGIGELFF
TRBJ2-5,TRBV11-2,.,CASRHTSLGETQYF